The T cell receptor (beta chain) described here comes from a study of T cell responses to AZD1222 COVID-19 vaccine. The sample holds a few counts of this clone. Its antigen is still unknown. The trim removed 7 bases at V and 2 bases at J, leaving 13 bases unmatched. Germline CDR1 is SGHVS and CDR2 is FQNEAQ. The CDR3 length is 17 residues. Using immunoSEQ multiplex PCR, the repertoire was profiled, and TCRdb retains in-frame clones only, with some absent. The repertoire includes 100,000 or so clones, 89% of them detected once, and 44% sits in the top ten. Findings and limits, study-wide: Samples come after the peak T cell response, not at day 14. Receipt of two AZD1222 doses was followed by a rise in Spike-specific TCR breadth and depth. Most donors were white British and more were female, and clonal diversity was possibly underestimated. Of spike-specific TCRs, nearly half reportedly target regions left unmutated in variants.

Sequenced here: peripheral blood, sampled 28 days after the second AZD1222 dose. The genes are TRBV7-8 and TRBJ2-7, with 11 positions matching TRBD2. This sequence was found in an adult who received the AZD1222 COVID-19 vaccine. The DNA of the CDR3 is TGTGCCAGCACCCCCGGGGTGGGACTAGCGGAAACCTACGAGCAGTACTTC. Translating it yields CASTPGVGLAETYEQYF.